These T cell receptor beta chains were read from a single sample in a study of blood T cell repertoires in COVID-19. Method: immunoSEQ multiplex PCR; TCRdb's copy keeps in-frame clones and lacks some. The sample consists of 110,000 or so clones, approximately 78% of them appearing once. Specimen: peripheral blood. Receptor source: a woman older than 75 with acute or convalescent COVID-19. Both conserved end residues are part of each CDR3. The order of the fields is clone size, V gene, J gene, D gene, CDR3 DNA, CDR3 protein. A D gene is named only where the DNA matches it firmly. Size is omitted from some rows. Given values are once, few, many or a class for expanded clones.

clone size: few; V gene: TRBV5-1; J gene: TRBJ2-1; D gene: -; CDR3 DNA: TGCGCCAGCAGCCCCCGGCCGGGTGAGTACAATGAGCAGTTCTTC; CDR3 protein: CASSPRPGEYNEQFF
clone size: -; V gene: TRBV7-9; J gene: TRBJ2-5; D gene: -; CDR3 DNA: TGTGCCAGCAGCTTAGCGGGGGGTGAGACCCAGTACTTC; CDR3 protein: CASSLAGGETQYF
clone size: -; V gene: TRBV20-1; J gene: TRBJ2-7; D gene: -; CDR3 DNA: TGCAGTGCTAGTTCCCGCGCGGGATCCGGGCAGTACTTC; CDR3 protein: CSASSRAGSGQYF
clone size: -; V gene: TRBV19; J gene: TRBJ2-1; D gene: TRBD2; CDR3 DNA: TGTGCCAGTAGTACCGTTACTAGCGGGATTTACAATGAGCAGTTCTTC; CDR3 protein: CASSTVTSGIYNEQFF
clone size: once; V gene: TRBV6-5; J gene: TRBJ2-7; D gene: -; CDR3 DNA: TGTGCCAGCAGTACTTACGAGCAGTACTTC; CDR3 protein: CASSTYEQYF
clone size: few; V gene: TRBV7-8; J gene: TRBJ1-1; D gene: -; CDR3 DNA: TGTGCCAGCAGCCCCCAACAGGGGAACACTGAAGCTTTCTTT; CDR3 protein: CASSPQQGNTEAFF
clone size: -; V gene: TRBV30; J gene: TRBJ1-5; D gene: -; CDR3 DNA: TGTGCCTGGAGTGTACAAACAGGCAATCAGCCCCAGCATTTT; CDR3 protein: CAWSVQTGNQPQHF
clone size: -; V gene: TRBV20-1; J gene: TRBJ2-1; D gene: -; CDR3 DNA: TGCAGTGCGGCCCACAATGAGCAGTTCTTC; CDR3 protein: CSAAHNEQFF
clone size: -; V gene: TRBV7-2; J gene: TRBJ1-1; D gene: TRBD1; CDR3 DNA: TGTGCCAGCAGCTCCTGGACAGGGCGGAACACTGAAGCTTTCTTT; CDR3 protein: CASSSWTGRNTEAFF
clone size: -; V gene: TRBV29-1; J gene: TRBJ1-2; D gene: -; CDR3 DNA: TGCAGCGTTGAAAGGGCAGGGGTACATGGCTACACCTTC; CDR3 protein: CSVERAGVHGYTF
clone size: once; V gene: TRBV19; J gene: TRBJ1-5; D gene: TRBD1; CDR3 DNA: TGTGCCAGTAGTTCCCGGGACAGGGGAACCTTTAGCAATCAGCCCCAGCATTTT; CDR3 protein: CASSSRDRGTFSNQPQHF
clone size: -; V gene: TRBV4-1; J gene: TRBJ2-1; D gene: TRBD2; CDR3 DNA: TGCGCCAGCAGCCAAACTCTAGCGGGAGGGCCCGGTGAGCAGTTCTTC; CDR3 protein: CASSQTLAGGPGEQFF
clone size: many; V gene: TRBV7-8; J gene: TRBJ2-1; D gene: -; CDR3 DNA: TGTGCCAGCAGTCGGGACACAGTATACAATGAGCAGTTCTTC; CDR3 protein: CASSRDTVYNEQFF
clone size: -; V gene: TRBV6-5; J gene: TRBJ1-2; D gene: TRBD1; CDR3 DNA: TGTGCCAGCAGTTACGGGTATGGACAGGGTTCCTATGGCTACACCTTC; CDR3 protein: CASSYGYGQGSYGYTF
clone size: -; V gene: TRBV2; J gene: TRBJ1-1; D gene: TRBD1; CDR3 DNA: TGTGCCAGCAGAGGGGGCGCGAACACTGAAGCTTTCTTT; CDR3 protein: CASRGGANTEAFF
clone size: -; V gene: TRBV6-5; J gene: TRBJ1-2; D gene: -; CDR3 DNA: TGTGCCAGCAGTTACTCTGGACAGCCTAATGGCTACACCTTC; CDR3 protein: CASSYSGQPNGYTF
clone size: -; V gene: TRBV25-1; J gene: TRBJ1-3; D gene: -; CDR3 DNA: TGTGCCAGCAGTGAGTTAACAGGAGTTGGAAACACCATATATTTT; CDR3 protein: CASSELTGVGNTIYF